The present entry profiles one T cell receptor (beta chain) with its context. This record comes from a study of T cell responses to AZD1222 COVID-19 vaccine. The V gene end was trimmed by 5 bases and the J gene end by 10 bases; junction bases not matched to a gene: 16. The CDR3 contains 17 residues. The germline V gene encodes CDR1 SGHAT and CDR2 FQNNGV. Libraries were prepared by immunoSEQ multiplex PCR; TCRdb keeps only in-frame clonotypes and omits some of them. This sample has some 140,000 clones, with about 87% found just once. The sequence came from an adult in good health. The specimen was peripheral blood, collected on day 0 of AZD1222 vaccination. The chain has TRBV11-2 and TRBJ1-6, with TRBD1 identical over 8 bases. CDR3 in DNA: TGTGCCAGCAGCCCACGAGGCCAGGGGGCGAGCAGGTCACCCCTCCACTTT. Translation: CASSPRGQGASRSPLHF.